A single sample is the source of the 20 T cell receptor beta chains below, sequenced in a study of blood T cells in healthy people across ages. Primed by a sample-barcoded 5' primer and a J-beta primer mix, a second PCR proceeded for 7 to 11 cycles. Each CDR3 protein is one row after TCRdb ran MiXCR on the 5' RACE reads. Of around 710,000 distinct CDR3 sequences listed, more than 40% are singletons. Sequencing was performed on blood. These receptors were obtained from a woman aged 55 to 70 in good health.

CDR3 loop: CASSPTSGANNEQFF. Written as DNA, the CDR3 is TGTGCCAGCAGCCCTACTAGCGGGGCAAACAATGAGCAGTTCTTC. This chain connects TRBV3-1 to TRBJ2-1, with 10 bases lining up with TRBD2. CDR1 and CDR2 from the germline V gene are LGHDT and YNNKEL (reference sequence). The V segment lost 4 bases and the J segment 5 bases; nucleotides outside the gene matches: 5. The CDR3 length is 15 residues.

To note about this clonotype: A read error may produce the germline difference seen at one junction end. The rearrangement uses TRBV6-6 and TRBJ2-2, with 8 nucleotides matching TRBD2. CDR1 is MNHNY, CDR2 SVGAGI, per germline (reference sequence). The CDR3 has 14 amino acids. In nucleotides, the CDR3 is TGTGCTAGCAGTGACCGGGGGGGCACCGGGGAGCTGTTTTTT. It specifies CASSDRGGTGELFF.

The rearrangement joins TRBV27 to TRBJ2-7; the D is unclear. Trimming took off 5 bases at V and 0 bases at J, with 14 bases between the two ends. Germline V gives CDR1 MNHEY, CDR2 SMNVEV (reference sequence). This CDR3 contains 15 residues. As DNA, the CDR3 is TGTGCCAGCAGTCCCAGCACCGGGCGCTCCTACGAGCAGTACTTC. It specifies CASSPSTGRSYEQYF.

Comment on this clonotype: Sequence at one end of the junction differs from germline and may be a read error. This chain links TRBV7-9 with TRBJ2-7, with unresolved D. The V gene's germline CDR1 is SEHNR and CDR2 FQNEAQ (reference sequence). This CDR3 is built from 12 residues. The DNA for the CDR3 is TGTGCCAGCAGCTTAGGTGGAAACGAGGAGTACTTC. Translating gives CASSLGGNEEYF.

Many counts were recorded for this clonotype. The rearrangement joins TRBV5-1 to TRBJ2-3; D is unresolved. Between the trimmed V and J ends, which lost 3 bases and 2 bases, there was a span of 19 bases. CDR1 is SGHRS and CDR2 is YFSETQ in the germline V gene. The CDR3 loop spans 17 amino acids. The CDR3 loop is CASSSQGIWVPTDTQYF. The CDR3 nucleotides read TGCGCCAGCAGCTCCCAAGGAATATGGGTTCCCACAGATACGCAGTATTTT.

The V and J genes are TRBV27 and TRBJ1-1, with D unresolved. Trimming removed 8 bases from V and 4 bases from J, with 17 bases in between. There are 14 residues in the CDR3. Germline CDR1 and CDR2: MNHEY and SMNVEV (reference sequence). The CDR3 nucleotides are TGTGCCAGCCGACTAGGGAGCATGAGCACTGAAGCTTTCTTT. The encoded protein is CASRLGSMSTEAFF.

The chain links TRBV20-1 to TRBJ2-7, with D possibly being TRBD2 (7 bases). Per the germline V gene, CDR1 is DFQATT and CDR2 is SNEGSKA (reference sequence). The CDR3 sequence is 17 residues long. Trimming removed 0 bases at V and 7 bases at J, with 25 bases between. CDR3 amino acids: CSARDPTPGGLGNEQYF. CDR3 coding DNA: TGCAGTGCTAGAGACCCTACTCCGGGGGGCCTAGGTAATGAGCAGTACTTC.

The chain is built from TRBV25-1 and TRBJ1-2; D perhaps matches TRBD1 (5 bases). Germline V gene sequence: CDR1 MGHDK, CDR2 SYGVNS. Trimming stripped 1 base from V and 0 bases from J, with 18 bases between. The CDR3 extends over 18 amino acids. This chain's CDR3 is CASSEWLGQESTNYGYTF. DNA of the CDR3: TGTGCCAGCAGTGAATGGTTGGGGCAGGAGAGTACTAACTATGGCTACACCTTC.

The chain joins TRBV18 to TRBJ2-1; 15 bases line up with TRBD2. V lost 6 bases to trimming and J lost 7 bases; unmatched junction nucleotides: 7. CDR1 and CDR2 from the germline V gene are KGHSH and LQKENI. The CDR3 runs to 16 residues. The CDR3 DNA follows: TGTGCCAGCTCCCCTACCGGGACTAGCGGGAGGAATGAGCAGTTCTTC. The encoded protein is CASSPTGTSGRNEQFF.

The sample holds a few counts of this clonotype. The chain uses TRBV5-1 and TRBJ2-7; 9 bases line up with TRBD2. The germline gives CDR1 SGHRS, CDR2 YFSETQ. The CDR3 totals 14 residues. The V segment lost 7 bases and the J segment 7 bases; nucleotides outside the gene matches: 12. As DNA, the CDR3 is TGCGCCAGCTCCCCCAGCGGGAGGTTATATGAGCAGTACTTC. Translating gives CASSPSGRLYEQYF.

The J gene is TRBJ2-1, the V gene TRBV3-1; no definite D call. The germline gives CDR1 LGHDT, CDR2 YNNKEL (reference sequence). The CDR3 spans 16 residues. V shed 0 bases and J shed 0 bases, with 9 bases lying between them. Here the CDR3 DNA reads TGTGCCAGCAGCCAAGATTGGGGAAGCTCCTACAATGAGCAGTTCTTC. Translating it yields CASSQDWGSSYNEQFF.

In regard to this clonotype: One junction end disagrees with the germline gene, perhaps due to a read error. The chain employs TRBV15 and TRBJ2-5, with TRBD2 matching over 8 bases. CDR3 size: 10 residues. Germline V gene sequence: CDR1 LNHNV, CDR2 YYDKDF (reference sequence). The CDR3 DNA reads TGCGCGGCGGGAGGTGAGACCCAGTACTTC. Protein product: CAAGGETQYF.

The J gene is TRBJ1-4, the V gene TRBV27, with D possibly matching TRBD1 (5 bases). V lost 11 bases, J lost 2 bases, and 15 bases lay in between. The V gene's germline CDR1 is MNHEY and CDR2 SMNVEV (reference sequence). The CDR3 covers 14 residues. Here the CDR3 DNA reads TGTGCCGCTTCAAAAAGGGGTACTAATGAAAAACTGTTTTTT. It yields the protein CAASKRGTNEKLFF.

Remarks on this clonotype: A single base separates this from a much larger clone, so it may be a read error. CDR3 nucleotide sequence: TGCAGCGTCACGACCGGGACAACCTACAATGAGCAGTACTTC. This gives the protein CSVTTGTTYNEQYF. The genes are TRBV29-1 and TRBJ2-4; TRBD1 is a possible D gene (6 bases). With 6 bases removed from V and 13 bases from J, the gap between germline ends came to 25 bases. In germline, CDR1 is SQVTM, CDR2 ANQGSEA. This CDR3 comprises 14 residues. Full variable domain (rest looked up from reference TRBV29-1 and TRBJ2-4): SAVISQKPSRDICQRGTSLTIQCQVDSQVTMMFWYRQQPGQSLTLIATANQGSEATYESGFVIDKFPISRPNLTFSTLTVSNMSPEDSSIYLCSVTTGTTYNEQYFGAGTRLSVL.

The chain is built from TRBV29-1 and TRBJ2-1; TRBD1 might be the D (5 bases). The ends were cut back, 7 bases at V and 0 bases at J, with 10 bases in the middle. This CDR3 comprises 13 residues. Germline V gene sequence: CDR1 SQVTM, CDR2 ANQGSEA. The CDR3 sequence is CSAGRGSYNEQFF. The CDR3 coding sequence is TGCAGCGCCGGAAGGGGCTCCTACAATGAGCAGTTCTTC.

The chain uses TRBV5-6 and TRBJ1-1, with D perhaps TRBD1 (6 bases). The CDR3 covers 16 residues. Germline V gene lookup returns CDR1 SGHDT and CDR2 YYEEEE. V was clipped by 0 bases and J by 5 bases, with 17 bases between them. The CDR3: CASSLADRRWWTEAFF. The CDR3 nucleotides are TGTGCCAGCAGCTTGGCCGACAGGCGATGGTGGACTGAAGCTTTCTTT.

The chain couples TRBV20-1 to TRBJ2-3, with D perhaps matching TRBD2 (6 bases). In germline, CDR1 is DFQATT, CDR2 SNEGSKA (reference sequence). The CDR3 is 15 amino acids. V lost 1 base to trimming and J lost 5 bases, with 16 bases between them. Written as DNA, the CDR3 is TGCAGTGCTAGAGCCAAAAAGCGGGTCAGAGATACGCAGTATTTT. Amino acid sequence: CSARAKKRVRDTQYF.

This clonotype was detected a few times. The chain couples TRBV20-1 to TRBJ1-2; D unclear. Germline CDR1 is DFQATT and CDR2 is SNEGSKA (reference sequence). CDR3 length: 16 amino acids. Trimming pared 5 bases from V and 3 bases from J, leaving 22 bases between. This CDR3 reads CSAAPNDIESYYGYTF. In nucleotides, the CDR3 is TGCAGTGCTGCCCCTAATGACATAGAATCCTACTATGGCTACACCTTC.

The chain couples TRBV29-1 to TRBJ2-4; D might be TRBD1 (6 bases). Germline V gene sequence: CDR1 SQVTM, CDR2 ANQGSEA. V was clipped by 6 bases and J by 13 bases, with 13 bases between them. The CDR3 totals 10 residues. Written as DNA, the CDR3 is TGCAGCGTACATACAGGGAAGCAGTACTTC. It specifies CSVHTGKQYF.

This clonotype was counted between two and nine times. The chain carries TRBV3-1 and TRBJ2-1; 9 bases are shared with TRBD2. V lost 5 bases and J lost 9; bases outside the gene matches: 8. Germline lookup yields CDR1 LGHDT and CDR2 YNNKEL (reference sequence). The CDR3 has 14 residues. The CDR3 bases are TGTGCCAGCAGCTCCAGCGGGAGGTCGGGTGAGCAGTTCTTC. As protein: CASSSSGRSGEQFF.